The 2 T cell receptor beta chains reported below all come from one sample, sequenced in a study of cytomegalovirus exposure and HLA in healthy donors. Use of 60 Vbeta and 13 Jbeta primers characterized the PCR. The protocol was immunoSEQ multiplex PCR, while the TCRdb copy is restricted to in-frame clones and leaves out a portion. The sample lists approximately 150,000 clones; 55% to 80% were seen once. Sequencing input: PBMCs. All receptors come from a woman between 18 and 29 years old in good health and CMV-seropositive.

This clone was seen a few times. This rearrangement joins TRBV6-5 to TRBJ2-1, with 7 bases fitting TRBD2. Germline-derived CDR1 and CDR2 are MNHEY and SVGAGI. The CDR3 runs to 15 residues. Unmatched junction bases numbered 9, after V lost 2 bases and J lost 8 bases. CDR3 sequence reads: CASSYGTTSPHEQFF. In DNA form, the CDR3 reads TGTGCCAGCAGTTACGGGACTACGTCCCCCCATGAGCAGTTCTTC.

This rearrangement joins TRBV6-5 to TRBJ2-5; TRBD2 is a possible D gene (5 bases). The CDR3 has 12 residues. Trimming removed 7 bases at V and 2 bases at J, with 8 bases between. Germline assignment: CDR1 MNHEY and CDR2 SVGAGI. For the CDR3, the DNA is TGTGCCAGCACCGCGGGTCAAGAGACCCAGTACTTC. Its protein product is CASTAGQETQYF.